Detailed here is one TCR beta chain. Patients at the Seattle site were enrolled during active infection and followed longitudinally. Germline V lookup: CDR1 MDHEN, CDR2 SYDVKM. Trimming took 1 base from V and 3 from J, leaving 4 bases between them. There are 12 residues in the CDR3. These data are taken from a study of blood T cell repertoires in COVID-19. At the level of the study: COVID-19 samples from acute and convalescent phases originated in the United States, Italy and Spain.

Per the study methods: The assay estimated nucleated cells by amplifying reference gene primers. Generated by immunoSEQ multiplex PCR, the TCRdb table keeps only in-frame clones and is missing some. D and trimming come from the DNA, and the V and J calls and clone size come from that table. The data show some 73,000 clones, with roughly 80% seen just once and approximately 2.3% held by the top ten. Material for sequencing was peripheral blood. This receptor was obtained from a man in his sixties or seventies with COVID-19, enrolled during active disease. The chain joins TRBV28 to TRBJ2-7; D not resolved. CDR3 in amino acids: CASSLSNYEQYF. In DNA, the CDR3 is TGTGCCAGCAGTTTATCAAACTACGAGCAGTACTTC.